Shown below are 25 T cell receptor beta chains from a single sample sequenced in a study of blood T cell repertoires in COVID-19. Using immunoSEQ multiplex PCR, the repertoire was profiled, and TCRdb retains in-frame clones only, with some absent. The sample holds approximately 210,000 clones, 85% to 90% seen once. Material for sequencing was PBMCs or T cells enriched from blood (not recorded which). Receptors were obtained from a woman aged 50 to 65 with acute COVID-19.

This clone was found once. The genes are TRBV7-9 and TRBJ2-4; 7 bases are a match to TRBD2. CDR1 is SEHNR and CDR2 is FQNEAQ in the germline V gene (reference sequence). V lost 4 bases and J lost 5; bases outside the gene matches: 5. There are 14 residues in the CDR3. The CDR3 protein is CASSYVAGQNIQYF. CDR3 bases: TGTGCCAGCAGCTACGTAGCGGGTCAAAACATTCAGTACTTC.

The J gene is TRBJ1-5, the V gene TRBV18; D remains unclear. V was cut by 2 bases and J by 2 bases, with 10 bases left in between. The CDR3 is 15 amino acids. Germline assignment: CDR1 KGHSH and CDR2 LQKENI. In DNA form, the CDR3 reads TGTGCCAGCTCACCATCCCTTGGAGGCAATCAGCCCCAGCATTTT. Protein sequence: CASSPSLGGNQPQHF.

This chain links TRBV24-1 with TRBJ2-5, with D possibly TRBD1 on 6 matching bases. V lost 7 bases to trimming and J lost 0 bases, with 11 bases between them. The CDR3 spans 14 residues. Germline CDR1 KGHDR, CDR2 SFDVKD. CDR3 sequence reads: CATRQGPHQETQYF. The CDR3 DNA sequence: TGTGCCACCAGACAGGGACCGCACCAAGAGACCCAGTACTTC.

The J gene is TRBJ2-5, the V gene TRBV6-5; D may be TRBD1 (6 bases). Germline assignment: CDR1 MNHEY and CDR2 SVGAGI. The length of the CDR3 is 16 residues. Trimming took off 0 bases at V and 5 bases at J, with 16 bases between the two ends. CDR3 sequence (DNA): TGTGCCAGCAGTTACTCAGGACAGACAGTTCGGGAGACCCAGTACTTC. This translates into CASSYSGQTVRETQYF.

The chain uses TRBV5-1 and TRBJ1-1; possible D gene TRBD1, 5 bases. V lost 0 bases and J lost 1, with 13 bases in between. The CDR3 is 16 residues long. Germline CDR1 SGHRS, CDR2 YFSETQ. CDR3 loop: CASSLVSGRGNTEAFF. As DNA, the CDR3 is TGCGCCAGCAGCTTGGTTTCAGGTAGGGGGAACACTGAAGCTTTCTTT.

The rearrangement links TRBV28 to TRBJ1-2, with 10 bases fitting TRBD1. The CDR3 loop spans 15 amino acids. In germline, CDR1 is MDHEN, CDR2 SYDVKM. Germline trimming cut 6 bases from V and 5 bases from J; bases unmatched to any gene: 9. CDR3 sequence: CASRRRTGGDYGYTF. CDR3 DNA: TGTGCCAGCAGACGACGGACAGGGGGGGATTATGGCTACACCTTC.

CDR3 DNA sequence: TGCGCCAGCAGCCTCGACAGGGGGCCGGCCAGGGGAGAAAAACTGTTTTTT. It encodes CASSLDRGPARGEKLFF. The chain employs TRBV5-1 and TRBJ1-4; 10 nucleotides match TRBD1. Per germline, CDR1 SGHRS and CDR2 YFSETQ. J lost 8 bases, V lost 4 bases, and 14 bases had no gene match. The CDR3 runs to 17 residues.

The rearrangement links TRBV11-3 to TRBJ2-1; D uncertain. V lost 0 bases and J lost 1, with 16 bases in between. CDR3 size: 18 residues. Germline loops: CDR1 SGHNT, CDR2 YENEEA. The CDR3 region has the DNA TGTGCCAGCAGCTTAGAACCCCATTCGGCGGAGTCCTACAATGAGCAGTTCTTC. It translates to CASSLEPHSAESYNEQFF.

The chain has TRBV6-6 and TRBJ2-5; 10 nucleotides agree with TRBD2. CDR3 length: 15 amino acids. The junction had 5 bases not matched to a gene; V was cut back by 2 bases and J by 5 bases. Germline values: CDR1 MNHNY, CDR2 SVGAGI (reference sequence). CDR3 in amino acids: CASSYVPSGSETQYF. As DNA, the CDR3 is TGTGCCAGCAGTTACGTACCTAGCGGGAGCGAGACCCAGTACTTC.

The chain links TRBV28 to TRBJ1-1; maybe TRBD1 (5 bases). The CDR3 has 12 amino acids. Trimming left V 7 bases short and J 7 bases short, with 13 bases between. CDR1 is MDHEN and CDR2 is SYDVKM in the germline V gene. CDR3 sequence (DNA): TGTGCCAGCAAATTAATCAGGGATGAAGCTTTCTTT. Protein: CASKLIRDEAFF.

The chain is built from TRBV28 and TRBJ1-2, with TRBD1 identical over 8 bases. CDR3 length equals 16 residues. With V trimmed by 9 bases and J by 7 bases, 19 bases remained unmatched. The germline CDR1 and CDR2 sequences are MDHEN and SYDVKM. The CDR3 sequence is CASLPHPPGGFGGYTF. CDR3 in DNA: TGTGCCAGTCTCCCTCACCCCCCAGGGGGCTTCGGTGGCTACACCTTC.

The rearrangement joins TRBV7-8 to TRBJ2-1, with TRBD2 identical over 11 bases. V lost 5 bases and J lost 0; bases outside the gene matches: 9. In germline, CDR1 is SGHVS, CDR2 FQNEAQ. The CDR3 consists of 18 residues. The CDR3: CASSILAGGRSSYNEQFF. CDR3 in DNA: TGTGCCAGCAGCATCTTAGCGGGAGGGAGAAGCTCCTACAATGAGCAGTTCTTC.

The chain has TRBV7-2 and TRBJ2-3, with 10 bases that match TRBD1. The CDR3 runs 16 residues. CDR1 and CDR2 from the germline V gene are SGHTA and FQGNSA. The V segment lost 1 base and the J segment 3 bases; nucleotides outside the gene matches: 4. The CDR3 region has the DNA TGTGCCAGCAGCTTAGACGGGACAGGGGCAACAGATACGCAGTATTTT. This gives the protein CASSLDGTGATDTQYF.

The chain uses TRBV9 and TRBJ1-6; perhaps TRBD1 as D (6 bases). V was shortened by 3 bases and J by 3 bases, with 13 bases between the two germline ends. This CDR3 contains 16 residues. From germline, CDR1 is SGDLS and CDR2 YYNGEE. The CDR3 protein is CASSAQAGHYNSPLHF. The DNA for the CDR3 is TGTGCCAGCAGCGCCCAAGCGGGACACTATAATTCACCCCTCCACTTT. The full variable domain, in which reference TRBV9 and TRBJ1-6 provide the parts outside the CDR3, is DSGVTQTPKHLITATGQRVTLRCSPRSGDLSVYWYQQSLDQGLQFLIQYYNGEERAKGNILERFSAQQFPDLHSELNLSSLELGDSALYFCASSAQAGHYNSPLHFGNGTRLTVT.

V usage is TRBV6-5 and J usage is TRBJ1-5; D possibly corresponds to TRBD1 (5 bases). The CDR3 has 15 amino acids. Per germline, CDR1 MNHEY and CDR2 SVGAGI. V shed 5 bases and J shed 0 bases, with 11 bases lying between them. The CDR3 DNA reads TGTGCCAGCAGTCGGACAAGGTATAGCAATCAGCCCCAGCATTTT. Its protein is CASSRTRYSNQPQHF.

The genes are TRBV7-2 and TRBJ2-1, with 7 bases lining up with TRBD2. CDR1 and CDR2 from the germline V gene are SGHTA and FQGNSA. The CDR3 contains 17 residues. V trimming: 1 base; J trimming: 3 bases; junction bases outside the gene matches: 9. CDR3 amino acids: CASSLGGSGRVYNEQFF. CDR3 in DNA: TGTGCCAGCAGCTTAGGAGGTAGCGGGCGGGTCTACAATGAGCAGTTCTTC.

The J gene is TRBJ1-1, the V gene TRBV9; D not certain. Germline lookup yields CDR1 SGDLS and CDR2 YYNGEE. V gave up 4 bases and J gave up 4 bases, with 17 bases separating them. The CDR3 extends over 15 amino acids. The CDR3 DNA follows: TGTGCCAGCAGCCCACAATCTCCAGGTTTCACTGAAGCTTTCTTT. This codes for CASSPQSPGFTEAFF.

The V gene is TRBV13, the J gene TRBJ2-2; tentatively, D is TRBD2 (5 bases). Trimming removed 3 bases from V and 5 bases from J, with 10 bases in between. This CDR3 contains 14 residues. The germline V gene encodes CDR1 PRHDT and CDR2 FYEKMQ (reference sequence). In nucleotides, the CDR3 is TGTGCCAGCAGCTTGTCCCCGGGAACCGGGGAGCTGTTTTTT. It codes for CASSLSPGTGELFF.

The chain links TRBV29-1 to TRBJ1-2; 11 nucleotides match TRBD1. V shed 1 base and J 6 bases; nucleotides not matched to a gene: 10. This CDR3 comprises 16 residues. Per the germline V gene, CDR1 is SQVTM and CDR2 is ANQGSEA. Here the CDR3 reads CSVEGGTGGLGDGYTF. CDR3 DNA: TGCAGCGTTGAAGGGGGGACAGGGGGTCTAGGCGATGGCTACACCTTC.

The V call is TRBV21-1, the J call TRBJ1-3; the table gives TRBD1 as D, unverified against the DNA. TRBV21-1 is reported as a pseudogene. This CDR3 spans 16 amino acids. The CDR3 protein is CASSLSVQGVGNTIYF. Written as DNA, the CDR3 is TGTGCCAGCAGCCTCTCTGTGCAGGGTGTCGGAAACACCATATATTTT.

The rearrangement uses TRBV18 and TRBJ2-7; TRBD1 agrees at 9 bases. Germline V gene lookup returns CDR1 KGHSH and CDR2 LQKENI. This CDR3 comprises 16 residues. Trimming removed 3 bases from V and 2 bases from J; junction bases left unmatched: 8. The CDR3 DNA is TGTGCCAGCTCACCCTTCGGACAGGGGAATCCCTACGAGCAGTACTTC. Protein product: CASSPFGQGNPYEQYF.

This clone has more than one count but fewer than ten. The rearrangement joins TRBV5-1 to TRBJ2-7; 10 bases map to TRBD1. CDR3 length: 15 amino acids. The germline V gene encodes CDR1 SGHRS and CDR2 YFSETQ. Trimming took 1 base from V and 5 from J; bases not matched to a gene: 6. CDR3 sequence reads: CASSLSGTGDHEQYF. CDR3 nucleotide sequence: TGCGCCAGCAGCTTGTCCGGGACAGGGGACCACGAGCAGTACTTC.

This chain joins TRBV7-2 and TRBJ2-7, with D tentatively TRBD1 (5 bases). Per the germline V gene, CDR1 is SGHTA and CDR2 is FQGNSA. Trimming left V 2 bases short and J 2 bases short, with 10 bases between. CDR3 length equals 14 residues. The CDR3 loop reads CASSLFRAAYEQYF. CDR3 nucleotide sequence: TGTGCCAGCAGCTTATTCAGGGCTGCCTACGAGCAGTACTTC.

The sample holds one count of this clone. The chain links TRBV3-1 (or the pseudogene TRBV3-2) to TRBJ2-7, with 12 bases matching TRBD2. The CDR3 spans 15 residues. The ends lost 4 bases at V and 4 bases at J; junction bases unmatched: 5. Germline CDR1 reads LGHDT; CDR2 reads YNNKEL (reference sequence). The DNA for the CDR3 is TGTGCCAGCAGCCCCCCGACTAGCGGGAGTTACGAGCAGTACTTC. Translating it yields CASSPPTSGSYEQYF.

In this sample, this clone turned up once. The chain recombines TRBV5-1 with TRBJ1-1; TRBD1 aligns across 7 bases. The ends lost 5 bases at V and 1 base at J; junction bases unmatched: 5. CDR3 length equals 14 residues. In germline, CDR1 is SGHRS, CDR2 YFSETQ. The CDR3 region is CASSITGANTEAFF. DNA of the CDR3: TGCGCCAGCAGTATTACAGGGGCGAACACTGAAGCTTTCTTT.